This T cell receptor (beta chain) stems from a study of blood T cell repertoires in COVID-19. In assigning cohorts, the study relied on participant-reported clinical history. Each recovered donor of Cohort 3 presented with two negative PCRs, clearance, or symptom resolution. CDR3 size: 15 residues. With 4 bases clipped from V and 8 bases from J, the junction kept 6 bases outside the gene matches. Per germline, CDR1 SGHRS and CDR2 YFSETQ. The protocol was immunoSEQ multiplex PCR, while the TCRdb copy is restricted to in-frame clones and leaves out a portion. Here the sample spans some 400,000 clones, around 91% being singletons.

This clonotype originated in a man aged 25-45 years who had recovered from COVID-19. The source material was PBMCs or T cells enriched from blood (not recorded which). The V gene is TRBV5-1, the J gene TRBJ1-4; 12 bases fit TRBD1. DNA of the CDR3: TGCGCCAGCAGCCTGGGACAGGGGGCGAGGGAAAAACTGTTTTTT. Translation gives CASSLGQGAREKLFF.